This T cell receptor beta chain was recovered during a study of human T cells and chemical hapten exposure. The CDR3 has 12 residues. Study-level findings and limits: As patch test score rose, PT1 expanded TCR counts tended to rise as well. The donors suffered from alopecia, so their immune response may not match that of healthy people. Significantly more large CDR3 similarity clusters were formed by expanded TCRs than by controls.

Turning to this clonotype: Its antigen remains unknown.

TCRdb independently ran MiXCR on the RACE reads; one entry per CDR3 protein. Among tens of thousands of distinct CDR3 sequences, 8.5% were seen once, and the ten largest hold around 3.3%. The time point denotes: patch test 2, 6 weeks after DPC sensitization. Treatment meaning: therapeutic diphenylcyclopropenone sensitization with weekly scalp DPC. The sample consisted of whole blood, taken in connection with sensitization to the hapten diphenylcyclopropenone (DPC). The V call is TRBV12-2, the J call TRBJ2-5; the D call TRBD1 from the table was never checked on the DNA. TRBV12-2 is recorded as a pseudogene. This clonotype was obtained from a woman between 50 and 59 years old with alopecia areata. Some clones in this sample may be carry-over from other donors' samples. The CDR3 loop is CASRYWGETQYF. The CDR3 bases are TGTGCAAGTCGCTACTGGGGGGAGACCCAGTACTTC.